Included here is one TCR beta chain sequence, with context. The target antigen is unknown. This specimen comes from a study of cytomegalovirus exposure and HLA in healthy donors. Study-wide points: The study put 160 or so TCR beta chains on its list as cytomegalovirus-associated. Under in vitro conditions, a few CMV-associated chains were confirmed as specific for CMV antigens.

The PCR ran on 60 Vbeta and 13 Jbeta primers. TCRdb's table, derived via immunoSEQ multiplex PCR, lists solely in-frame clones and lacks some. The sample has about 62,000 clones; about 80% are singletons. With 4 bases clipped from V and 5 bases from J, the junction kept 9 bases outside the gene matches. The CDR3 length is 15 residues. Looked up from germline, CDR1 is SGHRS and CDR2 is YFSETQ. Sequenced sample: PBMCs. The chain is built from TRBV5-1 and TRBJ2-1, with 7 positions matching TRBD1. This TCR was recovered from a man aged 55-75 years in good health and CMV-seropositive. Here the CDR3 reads CASSVSGGSNNEQFF. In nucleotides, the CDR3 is TGCGCCAGCAGCGTCTCAGGGGGAAGTAACAATGAGCAGTTCTTC.